Below are 8 T cell receptor beta chains sequenced from a single sample in a study of cytomegalovirus exposure and HLA in healthy donors. PCR amplification relied on 60 Vbeta primers (plus 13 Jbeta primers). Sequenced by immunoSEQ multiplex PCR; TCRdb stores in-frame clones only, minus some. Found here are approximately 160,000 clones, approximately 81% of them singletons; the top ten hold over 1.1%. Sequencing used PBMCs. The receptors here all came from a man aged 18 to 35 in good health and CMV-seronegative.

The chain carries TRBV10-2 and TRBJ1-3; D is uncertain. The ends were cut back, 3 bases at V and 6 bases at J, with 15 bases in the middle. The CDR3 contains 15 residues. Germline V gene sequence: CDR1 WSHSY, CDR2 SAAADI. The CDR3 nucleotides are TGCGCCAGCAGTGATGGACGGACTATGTCAAACACCATATATTTT. It translates to CASSDGRTMSNTIYF.

J is TRBJ2-3 and V is TRBV19; no clear D gene. The CDR3 covers 11 residues. Trimming pared 2 bases from V and 5 bases from J, leaving 2 bases between. Germline V lookup: CDR1 LNHDA, CDR2 SQIVND (reference sequence). CDR3 residues: CASSIRDTQYF. The CDR3 DNA follows: TGTGCCAGTAGTATACGAGATACGCAGTATTTT.

The chain combines TRBV19 with TRBJ2-7; 14 bases line up with TRBD2. Per the germline V gene, CDR1 is LNHDA and CDR2 is SQIVND (reference sequence). V gave up 5 bases and J gave up 3 bases; unmatched junction bases: 6. The CDR3 contains 16 residues. The CDR3 is CASSPGTSGRRYEQYF. DNA for the CDR3: TGTGCCAGTAGTCCCGGGACTAGCGGGAGACGCTACGAGCAGTACTTC. The variable domain in full, with the rest retrieved from reference TRBV19 and TRBJ2-7, is DGGITQSPKYLFRKEGQNVTLSCEQNLNHDAMYWYRQDPGQGLRLIYYSQIVNDFQKGDIAEGYSVSREKKESFPLTVTSAQKNPTAFYLCASSPGTSGRRYEQYFGPGTRLTVT.

The chain couples TRBV27 to TRBJ1-4; TRBD1 matches 7 bases. The germline V gene has CDR1 MNHEY and CDR2 SMNVEV (reference sequence). CDR3 length equals 14 residues. Trimming removed 6 bases from V and 7 bases from J; junction bases left unmatched: 8. The CDR3 coding sequence is TGTGCCAGCAGCCCGGCAGGGGGTGGTGAAAAACTGTTTTTT. Protein: CASSPAGGGEKLFF.

This chain uses TRBV28 with TRBJ2-7; weak D call: TRBD2 (5 bases). The V gene's germline CDR1 is MDHEN and CDR2 SYDVKM. V gave up 7 bases and J gave up 5 bases, with 15 bases separating them. The CDR3 loop spans 13 amino acids. The CDR3 DNA follows: TGTGCCAGCACACCGGGTCCCGGGAACGAGCAGTACTTC. Translated: CASTPGPGNEQYF. The variable domain in full, completed from reference TRBV28 and TRBJ2-7, reads DVKVTQSSRYLVKRTGEKVFLECVQDMDHENMFWYRQDPGLGLRLIYFSYDVKMKEKGDIPEGYSVSREKKERFSLILESASTNQTSMYLCASTPGPGNEQYFGPGTRLTVT.

The genes are TRBV9 and TRBJ1-1, with D perhaps TRBD1 (5 bases). This CDR3 is built from 16 residues. V shed 3 bases and J shed 3 bases, with 18 bases lying between them. Germline V CDR1 and CDR2: SGDLS, YYNGEE. The CDR3 is CASSAGGEGGYTEAFF. The DNA for the CDR3 is TGTGCCAGCAGCGCCGGGGGGGAAGGTGGGTACACTGAAGCTTTCTTT. The entire variable domain, with the rest obtained from reference TRBV9 and TRBJ1-1, is as follows: DSGVTQTPKHLITATGQRVTLRCSPRSGDLSVYWYQQSLDQGLQFLIQYYNGEERAKGNILERFSAQQFPDLHSELNLSSLELGDSALYFCASSAGGEGGYTEAFFGQGTRLTVV.

DNA of the CDR3: TGCAGCGTTGGGACTCGACCGGGCTACGAGCAGTACTTC. Protein product: CSVGTRPGYEQYF. The genes are TRBV29-1 and TRBJ2-5; tentative D call: TRBD2 (5 bases). The J call is doubtful: the DNA matches TRBJ2-7 better. CDR3 length: 13 residues. Germline values: CDR1 SQVTM, CDR2 ANQGSEA.

This chain links TRBV18 with TRBJ2-1; the D is unclear. Germline CDR1 KGHSH, CDR2 LQKENI. The CDR3 covers 14 residues. Trimming took off 1 base at V and 8 bases at J, with 12 bases between the two ends. CDR3 in DNA: TGTGCCAGCTCACCACGAAACGGAGCGCATGAGCAGTTCTTC. This gives the protein CASSPRNGAHEQFF. Complete variable domain (other parts from reference TRBV18 and TRBJ2-1): NAGVMQNPRHLVRRRGQEARLRCSPMKGHSHVYWYRQLPEEGLKFMVYLQKENIIDESGMPKERFSAEFPKEGPSILRIQQVVRGDSAAYFCASSPRNGAHEQFFGPGTRLTVL.